Below are 15 T cell receptor beta chains sequenced from a single sample in a study of blood T cell repertoires in COVID-19. Only in-frame clones appear in the TCRdb table, and some are missing; sequencing was by immunoSEQ multiplex PCR. Of more than 75,000 clones listed, about 84% were seen once; the top ten hold around 13%. Sequencing used peripheral blood. The source is a human donor in a cohort sampled during active COVID-19.

In regard to this clone: At one end, the junction sequence differs from germline, possibly due to a read error. V usage is TRBV5-8 and J usage is TRBJ2-4; maybe TRBD2 (6 bases). Germline loops: CDR1 SGHTS, CDR2 YDEGEE. The CDR3 contains 14 residues. The CDR3 sequence: CASSRTGRDVGKVF. For the CDR3, the DNA is TGTGCCAGCAGCCGGACTGGGCGGGACGTCGGGAAGGTCTTC. Full variable domain (missing parts from reference TRBV5-8 and TRBJ2-4): EAGVTQSPTHLIKTRGQQATLRCSPISGHTSVYWYQQALGLGLQFLLWYDEGEERNRGNFPPRFSGRQFPNYSSELNVNALELEDSALYLCASSRTGRDVGKVFGAGTRLSVL.

This clone appeared a single time. The chain joins TRBV3-1 (or the pseudogene TRBV3-2) to TRBJ1-2; tentative D call: TRBD1 (6 bases). The V gene's germline CDR1 is LGHDT and CDR2 YNNKEL (reference sequence). V was clipped by 4 bases and J by 8 bases, with 20 bases between them. The CDR3 loop spans 15 amino acids. The CDR3 here is CASSLSRGGARGYTF. The CDR3 DNA reads TGTGCCAGCAGCCTATCCCGGGGGGGGGCTCGAGGCTACACCTTC.

The J gene is TRBJ1-1, the V gene TRBV10-3, with 7 positions matching TRBD1. The length of the CDR3 is 12 residues. The trim removed 3 bases at V and 9 bases at J, leaving 4 bases unmatched. Germline-derived CDR1 and CDR2 are ENHRY and SYGVKD. CDR3: CAISERGRKAFF. The CDR3 nucleotides are TGTGCCATCAGTGAAAGGGGGCGGAAAGCTTTCTTT.

The rearrangement links TRBV29-1 to TRBJ2-5; TRBD1 agrees at 10 bases. This CDR3 spans 17 amino acids. Trimming removed 7 bases from V and 13 bases from J; junction bases left unmatched: 27. Germline CDR1 SQVTM, CDR2 ANQGSEA. The CDR3 loop reads CSATLDGGPGTGDLLYF. DNA of the CDR3: TGCAGCGCAACCTTGGATGGAGGTCCTGGGACAGGGGATTTGCTGTACTTC.

V usage is TRBV28 and J usage is TRBJ2-6; D unresolved. V lost 4 bases, J lost 0 bases, and 4 bases lay in between. There are 14 residues in the CDR3. The V gene's germline CDR1 is MDHEN and CDR2 SYDVKM. The CDR3 DNA reads TGTGCCAGCAGTTCCCACTCTGGGGCCAACGTCCTGACTTTC. This sequence encodes CASSSHSGANVLTF.

V is TRBV3-1 (or the pseudogene TRBV3-2) and J is TRBJ1-5; possibly TRBD1 for D (6 bases). CDR3 length equals 14 residues. Germline CDR1 is LGHDT and CDR2 is YNNKEL (reference sequence). Trimming shortened V by 4 bases and J by 6 bases, and 13 bases separated the two germline ends. CDR3 coding DNA: TGTGCCAGCAGCCCAGGCGGGGGGGCTCAGCCCCAGCATTTT. This encodes CASSPGGGAQPQHF.

This clone was seen just once. The V gene is TRBV6-5, the J gene TRBJ1-2; 8 bases align to TRBD1. Trimming took 5 bases from V and 7 from J; bases not matched to a gene: 12. Germline V gene data show CDR1 as MNHEY and CDR2 as SVGAGI. The CDR3 totals 15 residues. For the CDR3, the DNA is TGTGCCAGCAGTAACACCCAGGGGGCGCTTTCTGGCTACACCTTC. Protein: CASSNTQGALSGYTF.

The chain joins TRBV10-3 to TRBJ1-2; D is perhaps TRBD1 (6 bases). This CDR3 spans 13 amino acids. The ends were cut back, 10 bases at V and 4 bases at J, with 16 bases in the middle. CDR1 and CDR2 from the germline V gene are ENHRY and SYGVKD. CDR3 sequence (DNA): TGTGCCACCGGGACACCCAACATCTATGGCTACACCTTC. This gives the protein CATGTPNIYGYTF.

The chain has TRBV18 and TRBJ1-5; a weak D match, TRBD1 (5 bases). Germline loops: CDR1 KGHSH, CDR2 LQKENI. This CDR3 is built from 17 residues. V lost 2 bases and J lost 0, with 14 bases in between. CDR3 sequence: CASSPTSAGISNQPQHF. For the CDR3, the DNA is TGTGCCAGCTCACCAACGTCGGCAGGGATTAGCAATCAGCCCCAGCATTTT.

This clone occurred a few times. This sequence joins TRBV9 and TRBJ1-3; possible D gene TRBD1, 5 bases. The CDR3 is 15 amino acids. The V end lost 4 bases, the J end lost 1 base, and 12 bases lay between the germline ends. Per the germline V gene, CDR1 is SGDLS and CDR2 is YYNGEE. CDR3 region: CASSTPGNSGNTIYF. The CDR3, as DNA: TGTGCCAGCAGCACGCCAGGGAATTCTGGAAACACCATATATTTT.

For the CDR3, the DNA is TGTGCCAGCAGCAAGGGACAGACCGGGAATGAAAAACTGTTTTTT. Translating it yields CASSKGQTGNEKLFF. V is TRBV7-9 and J is TRBJ1-4; 7 bases match TRBD1. Germline loops: CDR1 SEHNR, CDR2 FQNEAQ (reference sequence). The CDR3 sequence is 15 residues long. V shed 5 bases and J 5 bases; nucleotides not matched to a gene: 8.

The J gene is TRBJ2-7, the V gene TRBV18, with D perhaps matching TRBD2 (6 bases). The CDR3 has 15 residues. V was clipped by 0 bases and J by 2 bases, with 11 bases between them. Germline-derived CDR1 and CDR2 are KGHSH and LQKENI. CDR3 loop: CASSPPPGLPYEQYF. CDR3 nucleotides: TGTGCCAGCTCACCACCCCCGGGACTGCCCTACGAGCAGTACTTC.

The chain is built from TRBV1 and TRBJ2-7; TRBD2 was called by the table and not checked on the DNA. TRBV1 is an annotated pseudogene. The CDR3 is 13 amino acids. CDR3 DNA sequence: TGCACCAGCAGCCAGCTGAGCTCCTACGAGCAGTACTTC. Translated: CTSSQLSSYEQYF.

This chain connects TRBV11-3 to TRBJ2-2; 15 bases map to TRBD2. Germline V CDR1 and CDR2: SGHNT, YENEEA. V trimming: 4 bases; J trimming: 4 bases; junction bases outside the gene matches: 7. The CDR3 extends over 18 amino acids. Here the CDR3 DNA reads TGTGCCAGCAGCTCGGGACTAGCGGGGGGCCTCAGCACCGGGGAGCTGTTTTTT. This sequence encodes CASSSGLAGGLSTGELFF.

The V and J genes are TRBV13 and TRBJ1-2; D gene uncertain. CDR1 and CDR2 (germline): PRHDT, FYEKMQ (reference sequence). V was shortened by 4 bases and J by 0 bases, with 15 bases between the two germline ends. The CDR3 loop spans 16 amino acids. The CDR3 DNA reads TGTGCCAGCAGCTCCGTGAGCAGGCGTACTAACTATGGCTACACCTTC. It translates to CASSSVSRRTNYGYTF.